The 5 T cell receptor beta chains in this list originate from one sample, sequenced in a study of a mutant IDH1 vaccine in newly diagnosed glioma. No antigens are known for them. Noted time point: week 35, safety follow-up. The study gave 300 ug of mutant IDH1 20-mer peptide per vaccine dose, with topical imiquimod. The repertoire was sequenced with immunoSEQ multiplex PCR; TCRdb's copy has only in-frame clones and lacks some. This sample has about 50,000 clones, with roughly 84% found just once. The sample was PBMCs, taken from a glioma patient whose treatment included an IDH1 peptide vaccine. These receptors all stem from a woman aged 18-29 years with glioma.

The chain couples TRBV7-8 to TRBJ2-2, with 8 bases matching TRBD2. The CDR3 sequence is 17 residues long. Trimming took 2 bases from V and 2 from J; bases not matched to a gene: 7. CDR1 is SGHVS and CDR2 is FQNEAQ in the germline V gene. CDR3 sequence: CASSLRRGDTNTGELFF. The CDR3 region has the DNA TGTGCCAGCAGCTTAAGGCGGGGGGACACCAACACCGGGGAGCTGTTTTTT.

V is TRBV30 and J is TRBJ2-1; D is unclear. This CDR3 is 11 amino acids long. Trimming took 4 bases from V and 11 from J, leaving 12 bases between them. Germline lookup yields CDR1 GTSNPN and CDR2 SVGIG (reference sequence). CDR3 amino acids: CAWTHASQQFF. The CDR3 coding sequence is TGTGCCTGGACTCACGCGAGCCAGCAGTTCTTC.

The CDR3 sequence: CASSLGQGTQPQHF. Written as DNA, the CDR3 is TGTGCCAGCAGTCTTGGACAGGGAACTCAGCCCCAGCATTTT. The chain has TRBV5-8 and TRBJ1-5, with TRBD1 identical over 8 bases. The germline V gene has CDR1 SGHTS and CDR2 YDEGEE. This CDR3 is 14 amino acids long. J lost 6 bases, V lost 5 bases, and 7 bases had no gene match.

The CDR3: CASTGSQSYNEQFF. In DNA, the CDR3 is TGTGCCAGCACGGGGAGCCAATCCTACAATGAGCAGTTCTTC. The genes are TRBV6-5 and TRBJ2-1; D perhaps matches TRBD2 (5 bases). V was pared by 7 bases and J by 1 base, with 11 bases between. The V gene's germline CDR1 is MNHEY and CDR2 SVGAGI. The CDR3 has 14 amino acids.

V usage is TRBV7-8 and J usage is TRBJ2-1; 15 bases agree with TRBD2. CDR1 is SGHVS and CDR2 is FQNEAQ in the germline V gene. Losses at the gene ends were 2 bases for V and 1 base for J; bases not matched to a gene: 3. This CDR3 is 18 amino acids long. CDR3 sequence: CASSLRTSGGGSYNEQFF. For the CDR3, the DNA is TGTGCCAGCAGCTTAAGGACTAGCGGGGGGGGGTCCTACAATGAGCAGTTCTTC.